This TCR beta chain was retrieved from a study of OX40 agonist ivuxolimab in advanced cancers. Sequenced by immunoSEQ multiplex PCR; TCRdb stores in-frame clones only, minus some. The table has approximately 76,000 clones, around 90% seen once. Germline V lookup: CDR1 MDHEN, CDR2 SYDVKM. This CDR3 is 14 amino acids long. V lost 4 bases and J 3 bases, leaving 12 bases between the germline ends. The specimen was CD4+ or CD8+ T cells sorted from blood, collected in a trial of the OX40 agonist ivuxolimab. This TCR derives from an adult with an advanced solid tumor such as melanoma, head and neck, liver or kidney cancer. This rearrangement joins TRBV28 to TRBJ1-2; possibly TRBD1 for D (5 bases). This CDR3 is CASSSAGMDYGYTF. The CDR3 DNA is TGTGCCAGCAGTTCCGCAGGGATGGACTATGGCTACACCTTC.